Each of the 23 T cell receptor beta chains below was sequenced from the same sample in a study of identical twins. TCRdb called the 5' RACE reads again in MiXCR, with one record for every CDR3 protein. Counted here are some 230,000 distinct CDR3 sequences, approximately 5.9% occurring once; the ten biggest clones make up just over 14%. These same data were also listed under a study on T cells expressing NK-cell markers.

The sequenced material came from CD8+ T cells sorted from blood. The receptors here all came from a woman in her late teens or twenties in good health.

There are a few counts of this clonotype. This chain joins TRBV9 and TRBJ2-2; the D gene is possibly TRBD2 (7 bases). V shed 4 bases and J shed 2 bases, with 27 bases lying between them. Per germline, CDR1 SGDLS and CDR2 YYNGEE. This CDR3 has 20 amino acids. The CDR3 region has the DNA TGTGCCAGCAGCCCACACCCCTGGGGGGGGGGCCTAACAAACACCGGGGAGCTGTTTTTT. Translation: CASSPHPWGGGLTNTGELFF.

The chain joins TRBV30 to TRBJ2-7; 7 nucleotides line up with TRBD2. V shed 0 bases, J shed 3 bases, and the junction held 2 bases outside the gene matches. This CDR3 has 13 amino acids. Germline V CDR1 and CDR2: GTSNPN, SVGIG (reference sequence). CDR3 nucleotide sequence: TGTGCCTGGAGTGTTGGGGGGGACTACGAGCAGTACTTC. Its translation: CAWSVGGDYEQYF.

This clonotype occurred many times. The V and J genes are TRBV4-2 and TRBJ2-7; 7 bases match TRBD1. The CDR3 runs 14 residues. Germline V gene sequence: CDR1 LGHNA, CDR2 YNFKEQ. After removal of 2 bases from V and 1 base from J, the junction contained 2 bases not matched to a gene. The CDR3 is CASSQKDRSYEQYF. The CDR3 DNA is TGTGCCAGCAGCCAAAAGGACAGGTCCTACGAGCAGTACTTC.

This clonotype was seen a handful of times. The chain carries TRBV20-1 and TRBJ2-2; 7 positions agree with TRBD1. V lost 6 bases and J lost 6; bases outside the gene matches: 7. Germline CDR1 reads DFQATT; CDR2 reads SNEGSKA (reference sequence). The CDR3 consists of 13 residues. Here the CDR3 DNA reads TGCAGTGCCCCGACAGGGCGGGCCGGGGAGCTGTTTTTT. Encoded protein: CSAPTGRAGELFF.

The J gene is TRBJ2-2, the V gene TRBV6-5, with D unresolved. Germline V gene sequence: CDR1 MNHEY, CDR2 SVGAGI. The CDR3 sequence is 16 residues long. V dropped 0 bases and J dropped 0 bases, with 8 bases sitting between them. In DNA, the CDR3 is TGTGCCAGCAGTTACTCAGGCTTTTCGAACACCGGGGAGCTGTTTTTT. Translation: CASSYSGFSNTGELFF.

The sample holds a few counts of this clonotype. The chain employs TRBV2 and TRBJ2-7; 9 positions match TRBD1. V shed 6 bases, J shed 7 bases, and the junction held 7 bases outside the gene matches. The germline V gene has CDR1 SNHLY and CDR2 FYNNEI. There are 13 residues in the CDR3. Written as DNA, the CDR3 is TGTGCCAGCAGAGGACAGGGGCTACGGGAGCAGTACTTC. It translates to CASRGQGLREQYF.

This clonotype was recorded at least ten times. This chain's CDR3 is CAITLAGGNYEQYF. The CDR3 coding sequence is TGTGCCATTACGCTAGCGGGCGGGAACTACGAGCAGTACTTC. V and J are TRBV12-3 or TRBV12-4 and TRBJ2-7, with 8 bases lining up with TRBD2. The CDR3 sequence is 14 residues long. V was pared by 10 bases and J by 3 bases, with 11 bases of the junction left unmatched.

This chain links TRBV4-3 with TRBJ1-2; 8 bases fit TRBD1. Looked up from germline, CDR1 is LGHNA and CDR2 is YSLEER. This CDR3 is 15 amino acids long. Losses at the gene ends were 5 bases for V and 7 bases for J; bases not matched to a gene: 12. The CDR3 sequence is CASSSDRVKFAGYTF. CDR3 nucleotide sequence: TGCGCCAGCAGCTCGGACAGGGTTAAGTTCGCTGGCTACACCTTC.

The J gene is TRBJ2-1, the V gene TRBV27, with 11 bases identical to TRBD2. CDR3 length equals 18 residues. From germline, CDR1 is MNHEY and CDR2 SMNVEV (reference sequence). J lost 0 bases, V lost 3 bases, and 7 bases had no gene match. CDR3 in DNA: TGTGCCAGCAGTTTTAGCGGGGGGGCCTCGAGCTCCTACAATGAGCAGTTCTTC. Translating gives CASSFSGGASSSYNEQFF.

This clonotype was counted at least ten times. The chain is built from TRBV7-9 and TRBJ1-5, with D unclear. Trimming stripped 6 bases from V and 3 bases from J, with 15 bases between. CDR3 size: 15 residues. The germline V gene has CDR1 SEHNR and CDR2 FQNEAQ (reference sequence). CDR3 sequence (DNA): TGTGCCAGCAGACGTGACGGAGACCTCAATCAGCCCCAGCATTTT. Translated, it gives CASRRDGDLNQPQHF.

This clonotype showed up many times. The V call is TRBV12-3 or TRBV12-4, the J call TRBJ2-1, with no clear D. The V gene lost 7 bases and the J gene lost 0 bases, with 7 bases spanning the gap. CDR3 size: 13 residues. CDR3 sequence (DNA): TGTGCCAGCAACGCGGCCTCCTACAATGAGCAGTTCTTC. It codes for CASNAASYNEQFF.

This clonotype was observed a few times. CDR3 region: CSAPSPTEAFF. In DNA form, the CDR3 reads TGCAGTGCCCCATCCCCCACTGAAGCTTTCTTT. The V and J genes are TRBV20-1 and TRBJ1-1; D gene uncertain. The CDR3 loop spans 11 amino acids. The germline gives CDR1 DFQATT, CDR2 SNEGSKA (reference sequence). V was pared by 6 bases and J by 4 bases, with 9 bases between.

The chain combines TRBV6-5 with TRBJ2-3; no firm D call. This CDR3 has 13 residues. Germline CDR1 and CDR2: MNHEY and SVGAGI. Trimming took 2 bases from V and 4 from J, leaving 7 bases between them. CDR3 amino acids: CASSYDGSDTQYF. The CDR3 DNA reads TGTGCCAGCAGTTACGACGGGTCAGATACGCAGTATTTT.

This clonotype appeared a few times. This chain joins TRBV27 and TRBJ1-2; D call uncertain. The CDR3 loop spans 10 amino acids. The germline V and J ends were trimmed by 7 bases and 8 bases, with 8 bases remaining between them. Germline loops: CDR1 MNHEY, CDR2 SMNVEV (reference sequence). The CDR3 DNA sequence: TGTGCCAGCATCGACGGGGGCTACACCTTC. Its translation: CASIDGGYTF.

The chain recombines TRBV18 with TRBJ2-7; D is uncertain. The CDR3 is 14 residues long. V gave up 0 bases and J gave up 3 bases, with 9 bases separating them. Looked up from germline, CDR1 is KGHSH and CDR2 is LQKENI. The CDR3 sequence: CASSPPSGNYEQYF. CDR3 bases: TGTGCCAGCTCACCACCTTCTGGGAACTACGAGCAGTACTTC. Together with reference TRBV18 and TRBJ2-7, the CDR3 gives the full variable domain: NAGVMQNPRHLVRRRGQEARLRCSPMKGHSHVYWYRQLPEEGLKFMVYLQKENIIDESGMPKERFSAEFPKEGPSILRIQQVVRGDSAAYFCASSPPSGNYEQYFGPGTRLTVT.

The chain uses TRBV9 and TRBJ2-1; 11 bases line up with TRBD1. Germline V gene data show CDR1 as SGDLS and CDR2 as YYNGEE. The CDR3 contains 16 residues. Unmatched junction bases numbered 11, after V lost 2 bases and J lost 10 bases. CDR3 in amino acids: CASSVTGQGVMGEQFF. CDR3 nucleotides: TGTGCCAGCAGCGTTACGGGACAGGGGGTAATGGGGGAGCAGTTCTTC.

V and J are TRBV29-1 and TRBJ1-2, with 7 bases matching TRBD1. Trimming cost V 6 bases and J 0 bases; bases outside gene matches: 7. The CDR3 is 14 residues long. The germline V gene encodes CDR1 SQVTM and CDR2 ANQGSEA. CDR3 in amino acids: CSVLDRTSNYGYTF. The CDR3 DNA follows: TGCAGCGTCCTGGACAGGACATCTAACTATGGCTACACCTTC.

Turning to this clonotype: Given the absence of the conserved phenylalanine or tryptophan at the CDR3 end, a read error is likely. The chain couples TRBV6-1 to TRBJ2-1; 7 nucleotides match TRBD1. The CDR3 spans 13 residues. J gave up 6 bases and V 5 bases, and 4 bases lay outside the gene matches. CDR1 MNHNS and CDR2 SASEGT come from the germline V gene. The CDR3 DNA reads as TGTGCCAGCAGTCCGCGGACAGGCAATGAGCAGTTCTTG. The encoded protein is CASSPRTGNEQFL.

CDR3 loop: CSASLSGGDNEQFF. Written as DNA, the CDR3 is TGCAGTGCTAGTCTTAGCGGGGGGGACAATGAGCAGTTCTTC. The chain couples TRBV20-1 to TRBJ2-1, with 11 bases that match TRBD2. The CDR3 totals 14 residues. Germline V gives CDR1 DFQATT, CDR2 SNEGSKA (reference sequence). V was pared by 3 bases and J by 5 bases, with 3 bases of the junction left unmatched.

This clonotype has a handful of counts. The CDR3 DNA reads as TGTGCCAGCACCCCTTTGTCGACTAGTCGCTACAATGAGCAGTTCTTC. Translation: CASTPLSTSRYNEQFF. The J gene is TRBJ2-1, the V gene TRBV27; the D gene is possibly TRBD2 (6 bases). Germline V gene lookup returns CDR1 MNHEY and CDR2 SMNVEV (reference sequence). Deletions cut 7 bases from V and 3 bases from J, with 19 bases between. The CDR3 contains 16 residues.

This clonotype came up a few times. The rearrangement joins TRBV11-2 to TRBJ2-1, with D tentatively TRBD2 (6 bases). The ends were cut back, 5 bases at V and 6 bases at J, with 17 bases in the middle. Germline V gene sequence: CDR1 SGHAT, CDR2 FQNNGV. This CDR3 spans 15 amino acids. In nucleotides, the CDR3 is TGTGCCAGCAGCGGGGGGTTTAACCCCCTCAATGAGCAGTTCTTC. Encoded protein: CASSGGFNPLNEQFF.

This clonotype was recorded at least ten times. The chain employs TRBV2 and TRBJ2-3, with D tentatively TRBD2 (7 bases). The germline CDR1 and CDR2 sequences are SNHLY and FYNNEI. CDR3 length: 15 amino acids. Trimming removed 7 bases at V and 7 bases at J, with 21 bases between. The CDR3 DNA follows: TGTGCCAGCAAGGGGGGAGCGGGAACTTCTTATACGCAGTATTTT. As protein: CASKGGAGTSYTQYF.

This clonotype was counted at least ten times. This chain joins TRBV27 and TRBJ1-5; D may be TRBD1 (5 bases). Germline V lookup: CDR1 MNHEY, CDR2 SMNVEV (reference sequence). The V gene lost 7 bases and the J gene lost 9 bases, with 13 bases spanning the gap. This CDR3 contains 12 residues. The CDR3 sequence: CASNKPGRPQHF. Written as DNA, the CDR3 is TGTGCCAGCAACAAACCGGGACGGCCCCAGCATTTT.